Presented here are 22 T cell receptor beta chains from one specimen sequenced in a study of blood T cell repertoires in COVID-19. TCRdb's copy holds only in-frame clones and misses some; the assay was immunoSEQ multiplex PCR. The data hold a few hundred thousand clones, with around 90% observed a single time. Sequenced material: peripheral blood. These receptors originate from a man between 18 and 35 years old with COVID-19, enrolled during active disease.

The V gene is TRBV4-2, the J gene TRBJ2-3; 9 nucleotides agree with TRBD1. From germline, CDR1 is LGHNA and CDR2 YNFKEQ. The CDR3 extends over 15 amino acids. V trimming: 1 base; J trimming: 7 bases; junction bases outside the gene matches: 6. CDR3 DNA: TGTGCCAGCAGCCAAGTCGGACAGGGGCAATATACGCAGTATTTT. The encoded protein is CASSQVGQGQYTQYF.

V usage is TRBV2 and J usage is TRBJ2-1; 8 bases line up with TRBD2. Trimming cost V 2 bases and J 1 base; bases outside gene matches: 7. The CDR3 is 17 amino acids. Per the germline V gene, CDR1 is SNHLY and CDR2 is FYNNEI. The CDR3 region is CASSESLAVSSYNEQFF. CDR3 sequence (DNA): TGTGCCAGCAGTGAATCACTAGCGGTTTCTTCCTACAATGAGCAGTTCTTC.

V usage is TRBV24-1 and J usage is TRBJ2-3; 9 nucleotides line up with TRBD2. The junction had 8 bases not matched to a gene; V was cut back by 2 bases and J by 0 bases. Germline V gene sequence: CDR1 KGHDR, CDR2 SFDVKD. The CDR3 length is 18 residues. As DNA, the CDR3 is TGTGCCACCAGTGATTCTCTAGCGGGACCCTTAAGCACAGATACGCAGTATTTT. This codes for CATSDSLAGPLSTDTQYF.

This clone was seen only a few times. The chain recombines TRBV6-5 with TRBJ1-5; unclear D gene. CDR3 length: 15 amino acids. Germline V CDR1 and CDR2: MNHEY, SVGAGI. The germline V and J ends were trimmed by 7 bases and 4 bases, with 17 bases remaining between them. CDR3 amino acids: CASTKAIAGNQPQHF. In DNA form, the CDR3 reads TGTGCCAGCACCAAGGCGATCGCGGGGAATCAGCCCCAGCATTTT.

The chain is built from TRBV4-2 and TRBJ2-6, with D possibly matching TRBD2 (6 bases). Trimming took 4 bases from V and 2 from J, leaving 15 bases between them. CDR1 LGHNA and CDR2 YNFKEQ come from the germline V gene. The CDR3 consists of 17 residues. CDR3 region: CASSRGTLYAGANVLTF. Here the CDR3 DNA reads TGTGCCAGCAGCCGCGGGACGCTCTACGCTGGGGCCAACGTCCTGACTTTC.

The chain links TRBV27 to TRBJ2-1; 11 bases map to TRBD2. This CDR3 comprises 14 residues. Trimming cost V 8 bases and J 4 bases; bases outside gene matches: 4. CDR1 MNHEY and CDR2 SMNVEV come from the germline V gene (reference sequence). CDR3 amino acids: CASAGLAAYNEQFF. CDR3 sequence (DNA): TGTGCCAGCGCGGGACTAGCGGCTTACAATGAGCAGTTCTTC.

The rearrangement links TRBV27 to TRBJ2-1; weak D call: TRBD2 (5 bases). Germline V CDR1 and CDR2: MNHEY, SMNVEV (reference sequence). The CDR3 sequence is 13 residues long. Trimming took 5 bases from V and 9 from J, leaving 14 bases between them. Here the CDR3 reads CASSRPGYSEQFF. The CDR3 DNA reads TGTGCCAGCAGTCGCCCGGGATATAGTGAGCAGTTCTTC.

J is TRBJ2-3 and V is TRBV5-6; possible D gene TRBD2, 6 bases. V was cut by 0 bases and J by 6 bases, with 11 bases left in between. The CDR3 has 14 residues. CDR1 is SGHDT and CDR2 is YYEEEE in the germline V gene. As DNA, the CDR3 is TGTGCCAGCAGCTTGGCGGGGGACCCCGATACGCAGTATTTT. As protein: CASSLAGDPDTQYF.

V and J are TRBV5-4 and TRBJ2-1; D possibly corresponds to TRBD2 (5 bases). The CDR3 spans 14 residues. V lost 0 bases to trimming and J lost 8 bases, with 12 bases between them. CDR1 SGHNT and CDR2 YYREEE come from the germline V gene (reference sequence). The CDR3 nucleotides are TGTGCCAGCAGCTTGGGACTAAATCCCGATGAGCAGTTCTTC. Translated: CASSLGLNPDEQFF.

The gene calls are TRBV7-9 and TRBJ2-3; 8 bases are shared with TRBD2. In germline, CDR1 is SEHNR, CDR2 FQNEAQ (reference sequence). The CDR3 covers 16 residues. Losses at the gene ends were 6 bases for V and 1 base for J; bases not matched to a gene: 9. In DNA form, the CDR3 reads TGTGCCAGCAGTAATCAACGTAGCGGGGGCACAGATACGCAGTATTTT. This gives the protein CASSNQRSGGTDTQYF.

This clone was observed a single time. The CDR3 loop reads CASSQGLAGRKETQYF. CDR3 in DNA: TGCGCCAGCAGCCAAGGACTAGCGGGAAGAAAAGAGACCCAGTACTTC. V usage is TRBV4-1 and J usage is TRBJ2-5, with 11 bases aligning to TRBD2. CDR1 and CDR2 from the germline V gene are MGHRA and YSYEKL. The J segment lost 3 bases and the V segment lost 1 base, leaving 4 bases of the junction unmatched. The CDR3 covers 16 residues.

The chain joins TRBV5-1 to TRBJ2-1, with 11 bases aligning to TRBD2. Germline V gene sequence: CDR1 SGHRS, CDR2 YFSETQ. This CDR3 contains 15 residues. Trimming took 6 bases from V and 9 from J; bases not matched to a gene: 11. CDR3 loop: CASNPIAGGPSEQFF. CDR3 nucleotide sequence: TGCGCCAGCAACCCCATAGCGGGAGGGCCGAGTGAGCAGTTCTTC.

As for this clone: The sample holds other DNA sequences that translate to the same CDR3. The V call is TRBV5-1, the J call TRBJ1-6; D might be TRBD1 (5 bases). The V end was cut by 4 bases, the J end by 6 bases, with 8 bases between. Germline V lookup: CDR1 SGHRS, CDR2 YFSETQ. CDR3 size: 13 residues. This CDR3 is CASSRDSNSPLHF. The CDR3 DNA sequence: TGCGCCAGCAGCCGTGACAGTAATTCACCCCTCCACTTT.

This sequence joins TRBV3-1 (or the pseudogene TRBV3-2) and TRBJ1-1; TRBD1 might be the D (6 bases). Trimming removed 1 base from V and 5 bases from J, with 20 bases in between. This CDR3 spans 17 amino acids. Germline values: CDR1 LGHDT, CDR2 YNNKEL (reference sequence). CDR3 residues: CASSQGIAGEGGTEAFF. DNA of the CDR3: TGTGCCAGCAGCCAAGGAATCGCAGGAGAAGGGGGAACTGAAGCTTTCTTT.

This chain uses TRBV24-1 with TRBJ1-2, with 10 bases fitting TRBD1. V shed 9 bases and J 8 bases; nucleotides not matched to a gene: 8. This CDR3 region has 13 residues. Germline V gene lookup returns CDR1 KGHDR and CDR2 SFDVKD. The CDR3: CATGGGTGVGYTF. The DNA for the CDR3 is TGTGCCACCGGTGGTGGGACAGGGGTCGGCTACACCTTC.

The V gene is TRBV30, the J gene TRBJ2-3, with D maybe TRBD2 (5 bases). The CDR3 is 13 amino acids. Trimming left V 3 bases short and J 4 bases short, with 11 bases between. Germline CDR1 GTSNPN, CDR2 SVGIG (reference sequence). The CDR3 protein is CAWSPGIPDTQYF. Here the CDR3 DNA reads TGTGCCTGGAGCCCCGGGATTCCAGATACGCAGTATTTT. Using reference TRBV30 and TRBJ2-3 for the parts outside the CDR3, the full variable domain is SQTIHQWPATLVQPVGSPLSLECTVEGTSNPNLYWYRQAAGRGLQLLFYSVGIGQISSEVPQNLSASRPQDRQFILSSKKLLLSDSGFYLCAWSPGIPDTQYFGPGTRLTVL.

This clone was recorded only once. This chain links TRBV11-2 with TRBJ1-2, with a tentative D call TRBD1 (5 bases). CDR1 SGHAT and CDR2 FQNNGV come from the germline V gene. CDR3 length: 16 residues. Trimming cost V 1 base and J 0 bases, with 12 bases left between them. CDR3 in DNA: TGTGCCAGCAGCTTAGTTAGCGGCAGGGCTAACTATGGCTACACCTTC. This codes for CASSLVSGRANYGYTF.

V gene TRBV15 combines with J gene TRBJ2-1, with a possible D match to TRBD1 (5 bases). Trimming left V 2 bases short and J 8 bases short, with 7 bases between. The CDR3 is 12 amino acids. Looked up from germline, CDR1 is LNHNV and CDR2 is YYDKDF (reference sequence). CDR3 DNA: TGTGCCACCAGCAGACAGGGCTATGAGCAGTTCTTC. Its protein product is CATSRQGYEQFF.

This chain links TRBV6-5 with TRBJ2-7; D is perhaps TRBD1 (5 bases). CDR1 and CDR2 from the germline V gene are MNHEY and SVGAGI. The CDR3 extends over 13 amino acids. Trimming cost V 6 bases and J 3 bases, with 12 bases left between them. The CDR3 region is CASRGASLYEQYF. In DNA, the CDR3 is TGTGCCAGCAGAGGGGCTTCTCTCTACGAGCAGTACTTC.

This clone was picked up one time. This chain connects TRBV5-1 to TRBJ2-5; the D gene is possibly TRBD1 (6 bases). The CDR3 is made up of 14 amino acids. Trimming shortened V by 3 bases and J by 3 bases, and 12 bases separated the two germline ends. Germline values: CDR1 SGHRS, CDR2 YFSETQ. This CDR3 reads CASSSRTAKETQYF. The CDR3 DNA reads as TGCGCCAGCAGCTCTCGGACAGCAAAAGAGACCCAGTACTTC. Full variable domain (rest looked up from reference TRBV5-1 and TRBJ2-5): KAGVTQTPRYLIKTRGQQVTLSCSPISGHRSVSWYQQTPGQGLQFLFEYFSETQRNKGNFPGRFSGRQFSNSRSEMNVSTLELGDSALYLCASSSRTAKETQYFGPGTRLLVL.

The genes are TRBV5-1 and TRBJ2-3, with 10 nucleotides matching TRBD2. The germline V gene has CDR1 SGHRS and CDR2 YFSETQ. The CDR3 spans 16 residues. Unmatched junction bases numbered 8, after V lost 2 bases and J lost 5 bases. The chain's CDR3 is CASSLGLAVGKDTQYF. The CDR3 nucleotides are TGCGCCAGCAGCTTAGGACTAGCGGTGGGAAAAGATACGCAGTATTTT. The variable domain in full, with the rest retrieved from reference TRBV5-1 and TRBJ2-3, is KAGVTQTPRYLIKTRGQQVTLSCSPISGHRSVSWYQQTPGQGLQFLFEYFSETQRNKGNFPGRFSGRQFSNSRSEMNVSTLELGDSALYLCASSLGLAVGKDTQYFGPGTRLTVL.

The chain joins TRBV15 to TRBJ1-6; 8 bases align to TRBD1. This CDR3 contains 14 residues. Germline V gives CDR1 LNHNV, CDR2 YYDKDF (reference sequence). V lost 4 bases, J lost 8 bases, and 4 bases stayed unmatched. CDR3 amino acids: CATSTRTGYSPLHF. The CDR3, as DNA: TGTGCCACCAGCACCAGGACAGGGTATTCACCCCTCCACTTT. The full variable domain, in which reference TRBV15 and TRBJ1-6 provide the parts outside the CDR3, is DAMVIQNPRYQVTQFGKPVTLSCSQTLNHNVMYWYQQKSSQAPKLLFHYYDKDFNNEADTPDNFQSRRPNTSFCFLDIRSPGLGDTAMYLCATSTRTGYSPLHFGNGTRLTVT.